This TCR beta chain was profiled in a study of T cell responses to AZD1222 COVID-19 vaccine. Second doses at about 4 or about 12 weeks were pooled. Some clones are missing from TCRdb's copy, which holds only in-frame ones; the method was immunoSEQ multiplex PCR. The sample consists of roughly 120,000 clones, 70% to 90% of them appearing once. The junction had 11 bases not matched to a gene; V was cut back by 5 bases and J by 1 base. The germline CDR1 and CDR2 sequences are SGHVS and FNYEAQ. The CDR3 spans 17 residues. The chain employs TRBV7-6 and TRBJ2-5; 9 bases match TRBD2. The TCR originated in an adult who received the AZD1222 COVID-19 vaccine. The material sequenced was peripheral blood, taken 28 days after the second AZD1222 dose. CDR3 sequence (DNA): TGTGCCAGCAGCCCCCAATCCCCAGCGGGAGGCCAAGAGACCCAGTACTTC. Encoded protein: CASSPQSPAGGQETQYF.